Described below is a single T cell receptor (beta chain) sequence and its context. The CDR3 is 13 amino acids. Germline V lookup: CDR1 SEHNR, CDR2 FQNEAQ (reference sequence). The V end lost 5 bases, the J end lost 2 bases, and 10 bases lay between the germline ends. The data originate from a study of regulatory T cells in long-lasting Graves disease. Time point described: persistent/refractory GD, antithyroid drugs over 5 years with positive TRAb. Following extraction of RNA from PBMCs, that RNA was used to make the TCR library. Through Arm-PCR of CDR3 regions and iRepertoire HTBI primers, TCR beta libraries were built. MiXCR was run by TCRdb on the multiplex PCR reads, yielding one entry per CDR3 protein. Of 400,000 to 500,000 distinct CDR3 sequences listed, roughly 23% are singletons.

This TCR came from a female donor with Graves disease. Specimen: peripheral blood mononuclear cells (PBMCs), collected when the disease was refractory, from a patient treated with antithyroid drugs. The V call is TRBV7-9, the J call TRBJ2-7; D remains unclear. The CDR3 protein is CASSPFLAYEQYF. CDR3 in DNA: TGTGCCAGCAGCCCTTTTCTAGCCTACGAGCAGTACTTC.